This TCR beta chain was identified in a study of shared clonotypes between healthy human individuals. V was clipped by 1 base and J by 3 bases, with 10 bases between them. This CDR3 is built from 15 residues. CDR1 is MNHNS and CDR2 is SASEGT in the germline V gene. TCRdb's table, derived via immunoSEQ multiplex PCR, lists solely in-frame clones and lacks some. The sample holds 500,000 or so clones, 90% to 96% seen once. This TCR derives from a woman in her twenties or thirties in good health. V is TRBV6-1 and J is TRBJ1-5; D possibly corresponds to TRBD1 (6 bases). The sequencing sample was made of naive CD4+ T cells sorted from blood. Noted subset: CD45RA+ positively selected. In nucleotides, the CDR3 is TGTGCCAGCAGTGAAGTAGGGGGTTACAATCAGCCCCAGCATTTT. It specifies CASSEVGGYNQPQHF.